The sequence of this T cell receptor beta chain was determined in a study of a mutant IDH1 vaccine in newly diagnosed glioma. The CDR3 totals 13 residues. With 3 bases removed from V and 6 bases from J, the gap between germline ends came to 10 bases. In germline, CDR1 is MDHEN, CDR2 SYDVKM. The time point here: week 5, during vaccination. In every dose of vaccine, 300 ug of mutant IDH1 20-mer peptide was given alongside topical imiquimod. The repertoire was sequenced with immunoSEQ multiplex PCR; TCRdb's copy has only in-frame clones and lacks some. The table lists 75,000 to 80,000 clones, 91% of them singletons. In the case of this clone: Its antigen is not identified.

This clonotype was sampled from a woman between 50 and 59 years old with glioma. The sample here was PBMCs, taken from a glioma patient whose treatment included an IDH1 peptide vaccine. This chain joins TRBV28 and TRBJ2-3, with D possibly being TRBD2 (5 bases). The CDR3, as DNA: TGTGCCAGCAGTTTGCCGGGAACGGATACGCAGTATTTT. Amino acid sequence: CASSLPGTDTQYF.